One sample yielded the 29 T cell receptor beta chains listed below, sequenced in a study of technical replicates of blood from a few donors. Measured with immunoSEQ multiplex PCR; TCRdb has only the in-frame clones, and not every one. Here the sample spans more than 65,000 clones, 90% to 95% being singletons. The sequenced sample was T cells isolated from PBMCs. The receptors stem from a human donor in good health. Some clones in this sample may be carry-over from other donors' samples.

The rearrangement links TRBV7-6 to TRBJ2-1; no clear D gene. The CDR3 is 15 amino acids. V dropped 1 base and J dropped 1 base, with 8 bases sitting between them. Per germline, CDR1 SGHVS and CDR2 FNYEAQ. The CDR3 sequence: CASSLDVASYNEQFF. The DNA for the CDR3 is TGTGCCAGCAGCTTAGACGTAGCATCCTACAATGAGCAGTTCTTC.

The rearrangement links TRBV20-1 to TRBJ2-7; a possible D gene is TRBD2 (5 bases). CDR1 and CDR2 from the germline V gene are DFQATT and SNEGSKA (reference sequence). This CDR3 is 11 amino acids long. Trimming cost V 6 bases and J 6 bases, with 12 bases left between them. CDR3 amino acids: CSAQIRGEQYF. The CDR3 coding sequence is TGCAGTGCCCAAATCCGGGGCGAGCAGTACTTC.

The genes are TRBV29-1 and TRBJ1-2, with D perhaps matching TRBD1 (5 bases). Trimming took 1 base from V and 8 from J, leaving 11 bases between them. CDR3 length: 12 residues. Germline V gives CDR1 SQVTM, CDR2 ANQGSEA. The CDR3 nucleotides are TGCAGCGTTGAAGCCCAGGGAAGAGGCTACACCTTC. Translating gives CSVEAQGRGYTF.

This sequence joins TRBV30 and TRBJ2-2; TRBD2 agrees at 7 bases. The CDR3 is 15 amino acids. The V gene's germline CDR1 is GTSNPN and CDR2 SVGIG (reference sequence). V was pared by 4 bases and J by 6 bases, with 11 bases of the junction left unmatched. CDR3 nucleotide sequence: TGTGCCTGGACTATATCGCGGGCGGGGGCCGGGGAGCTGTTTTTT. Translated, it gives CAWTISRAGAGELFF. Filled out from reference TRBV30 and TRBJ2-2, the complete variable domain reads SQTIHQWPATLVQPVGSPLSLECTVEGTSNPNLYWYRQAAGRGLQLLFYSVGIGQISSEVPQNLSASRPQDRQFILSSKKLLLSDSGFYLCAWTISRAGAGELFFGEGSRLTVL.

The chain has TRBV28 and TRBJ2-5, with no clear D. The V end lost 6 bases, the J end lost 5 bases, and 13 bases lay between the germline ends. Germline loops: CDR1 MDHEN, CDR2 SYDVKM. The CDR3 runs 13 residues. CDR3 nucleotides: TGTGCCAGCAGGGTTGAGGTCGGGGAGACCCAGTACTTC. Protein sequence: CASRVEVGETQYF.

The V gene is TRBV25-1, the J gene TRBJ2-7, with D possibly matching TRBD2 (5 bases). CDR3 length equals 17 residues. Trimming took off 4 bases at V and 5 bases at J, with 24 bases between the two ends. Germline CDR1 reads MGHDK; CDR2 reads SYGVNS. CDR3 amino acids: CASSGHRDQEEVDEQYF. The CDR3 DNA reads TGTGCCAGCAGTGGCCACCGGGATCAGGAGGAGGTCGACGAGCAGTACTTC.

This chain links TRBV28 with TRBJ1-1, with D uncertain. Trimming took 3 bases from V and 1 from J, leaving 18 bases between them. This CDR3 region has 17 residues. In germline, CDR1 is MDHEN, CDR2 SYDVKM. CDR3 region: CASSFVERAWGNTEAFF. As DNA, the CDR3 is TGTGCCAGCAGTTTCGTCGAGAGGGCGTGGGGGAACACTGAAGCTTTCTTT.

The chain links TRBV28 to TRBJ1-1, with D hard to call. Per germline, CDR1 MDHEN and CDR2 SYDVKM. V shed 4 bases and J shed 0 bases, with 9 bases lying between them. This CDR3 comprises 14 residues. CDR3 bases: TGTGCCAGCAGTTCCCTCAGTCTGAACACTGAAGCTTTCTTT. Amino acids: CASSSLSLNTEAFF.

About this clone: This is likely a read error, given that the CDR3 carries no conserved phenylalanine or tryptophan at its end. It is unclear where the CDR3 begins or ends on the DNA, so no DNA is shown, and the CDR3 is as TCRdb lists it. The V gene is TRBV11-2, the J gene TRBJ2-4; the table's D call of TRBD2 was not tested on the DNA. The V gene's germline CDR1 is SGHAT and CDR2 FQNNGV. From its first to its last residue, the CDR3 has 12 amino acids. CDR3: CASSSEGTGVSL.

The chain links TRBV7-9 to TRBJ2-1; possible D gene TRBD2, 5 bases. The CDR3 totals 15 residues. Trimming pared 4 bases from V and 3 bases from J, leaving 13 bases between. Looked up from germline, CDR1 is SEHNR and CDR2 is FQNEAQ (reference sequence). This CDR3 is CASSSVRAFYNEQFF. The CDR3, as DNA: TGTGCCAGCAGCTCCGTGAGGGCATTCTACAATGAGCAGTTCTTC.

V usage is TRBV30 and J usage is TRBJ1-2; D uncertain. Germline V gene sequence: CDR1 GTSNPN, CDR2 SVGIG (reference sequence). Between the trimmed V and J ends, which lost 8 bases and 6 bases, there was a span of 22 bases. This CDR3 spans 14 amino acids. CDR3 amino acids: CAHAYGNRVDGYTF. CDR3 nucleotide sequence: TGTGCCCACGCTTACGGGAATAGGGTGGATGGCTACACCTTC.

This clone occurred once. The V and J genes are TRBV25-1 and TRBJ2-7; D is perhaps TRBD1 (5 bases). V shed 3 bases and J shed 6 bases, with 6 bases lying between them. CDR3 length: 11 residues. Germline V CDR1 and CDR2: MGHDK, SYGVNS. DNA of the CDR3: TGTGCCAGCAGTGAGACAGTCGAGCAGTACTTC. The encoded protein is CASSETVEQYF.

V usage is TRBV5-1 and J usage is TRBJ2-5, with 9 positions matching TRBD1. The CDR3 is 15 amino acids. CDR1 and CDR2 from the germline V gene are SGHRS and YFSETQ. V trimming: 2 bases; J trimming: 2 bases; junction bases outside the gene matches: 4. The CDR3 loop is CASSLGQGSQETQYF. The CDR3 DNA sequence: TGCGCCAGCAGCTTAGGACAGGGGAGTCAAGAGACCCAGTACTTC. The full variable domain, rest sourced from reference TRBV5-1 and TRBJ2-5, is KAGVTQTPRYLIKTRGQQVTLSCSPISGHRSVSWYQQTPGQGLQFLFEYFSETQRNKGNFPGRFSGRQFSNSRSEMNVSTLELGDSALYLCASSLGQGSQETQYFGPGTRLLVL.

This chain connects TRBV4-2 to TRBJ2-3, with D possibly TRBD2 on 5 matching bases. V was cut by 0 bases and J by 2 bases, with 12 bases left in between. Germline V gene lookup returns CDR1 LGHNA and CDR2 YNFKEQ. CDR3 length: 16 amino acids. CDR3 nucleotide sequence: TGTGCCAGCAGCCAAGAGAGTTGGCTAGCCACAGATACGCAGTATTTT. This translates into CASSQESWLATDTQYF.

The V gene is TRBV7-9, the J gene TRBJ2-7; 9 bases fit TRBD1. Germline loops: CDR1 SEHNR, CDR2 FQNEAQ (reference sequence). Unmatched junction bases numbered 7, after V lost 5 bases and J lost 2 bases. The CDR3 extends over 15 amino acids. The CDR3 DNA is TGTGCCAGCAGCCCCCCGGGACAGGGAACCTACGAGCAGTACTTC. Translated, it gives CASSPPGQGTYEQYF. Supplemented by reference TRBV7-9 and TRBJ2-7, the full variable domain reads DTGVSQNPRHKITKRGQNVTFRCDPISEHNRLYWYRQTLGQGPEFLTYFQNEAQLEKSRLLSDRFSAERPKGSFSTLEIQRTEQGDSAMYLCASSPPGQGTYEQYFGPGTRLTVT.

The chain employs TRBV10-1 and TRBJ2-4; 8 nucleotides agree with TRBD1. V shed 0 bases, J shed 3 bases, and the junction held 7 bases outside the gene matches. The CDR3 covers 17 residues. Germline assignment: CDR1 WNHNN and CDR2 SYGVQD (reference sequence). Here the CDR3 reads CASSESRTGGYKNIQYF. The CDR3 DNA reads TGCGCCAGCAGTGAGTCGCGAACAGGGGGTTACAAAAACATTCAGTACTTC.

This clone was counted between two and nine times. The chain recombines TRBV7-9 with TRBJ2-2, with D perhaps TRBD2 (6 bases). V was cut by 2 bases and J by 4 bases, with 14 bases left in between. Germline values: CDR1 SEHNR, CDR2 FQNEAQ (reference sequence). The length of the CDR3 is 16 residues. The CDR3 is CASSLTRSTSTGELFF. The CDR3 nucleotides read TGTGCCAGCAGCTTAACTCGCTCGACTAGCACCGGGGAGCTGTTTTTT.

The V call is TRBV5-6, the J call TRBJ2-7, with D possibly TRBD1 on 5 matching bases. The V gene's germline CDR1 is SGHDT and CDR2 YYEEEE. Trimming pared 1 base from V and 5 bases from J, leaving 10 bases between. This CDR3 spans 13 amino acids. Here the CDR3 reads CASSLYSRDEQYF. In nucleotides, the CDR3 is TGTGCCAGCAGCTTGTATAGCAGGGACGAGCAGTACTTC.

The gene calls are TRBV9 and TRBJ2-7; D may be TRBD2 (5 bases). Germline assignment: CDR1 SGDLS and CDR2 YYNGEE. V was cut by 3 bases and J by 6 bases, with 10 bases left in between. The CDR3 runs to 12 residues. CDR3 DNA sequence: TGTGCCAGCAGCGCCGCGGGTATCGAGCAGTACTTC. It specifies CASSAAGIEQYF.

This sequence joins TRBV4-2 and TRBJ2-6; 8 bases map to TRBD2. In germline, CDR1 is LGHNA, CDR2 YNFKEQ. The CDR3 spans 17 residues. V was clipped by 1 base and J by 3 bases; unmatched bases: 5. This CDR3 reads CASSQASGRSGANVLTF. In nucleotides, the CDR3 is TGTGCCAGCAGCCAAGCAAGCGGGAGAAGTGGGGCCAACGTCCTGACTTTC.

This chain joins TRBV27 and TRBJ1-2; 8 bases line up with TRBD1. Germline V CDR1 and CDR2: MNHEY, SMNVEV (reference sequence). Trimming at V came to 6 bases and at J to 8 bases, leaving 8 bases not matched to a gene. CDR3 length: 13 amino acids. CDR3 in amino acids: CASSLDRAGGYTF. The DNA of the CDR3 is TGTGCCAGCAGCTTGGACAGGGCCGGAGGCTACACCTTC.

This chain connects TRBV29-1 to TRBJ1-5, with TRBD1 identical over 9 bases. The length of the CDR3 is 13 residues. Germline lookup yields CDR1 SQVTM and CDR2 ANQGSEA. J gave up 6 bases and V 7 bases, and 7 bases lay outside the gene matches. The CDR3 DNA follows: TGCAGCGCCTGGGACAGGGCGGGTCAGCCCCAGCATTTT. The encoded protein is CSAWDRAGQPQHF. Full variable domain (outside the CDR3, taken from reference TRBV29-1 and TRBJ1-5): SAVISQKPSRDICQRGTSLTIQCQVDSQVTMMFWYRQQPGQSLTLIATANQGSEATYESGFVIDKFPISRPNLTFSTLTVSNMSPEDSSIYLCSAWDRAGQPQHFGDGTRLSIL.

This clone has only one observation. The genes are TRBV5-4 and TRBJ2-2, with 7 bases matching TRBD1. The germline gives CDR1 SGHNT, CDR2 YYREEE (reference sequence). V was clipped by 4 bases and J by 4 bases; unmatched bases: 4. This CDR3 contains 14 residues. CDR3 loop: CASSVDRATGELFF. The CDR3 region has the DNA TGTGCCAGCAGCGTCGACAGGGCCACCGGGGAGCTGTTTTTT.

Points on this clone: The junction differs from germline at one of its ends, possibly a read error. This same CDR3 is encoded by further DNA sequences in the sample. The J gene is TRBJ1-5, the V gene TRBV10-1; 7 nucleotides match TRBD1. The CDR3 contains 13 residues. Per germline, CDR1 WNHNN and CDR2 SYGVQD (reference sequence). CDR3 sequence reads: CASAGTGNQPQHF. Written as DNA, the CDR3 is TGTGCCAGCGCTGGGACAGGCAATCAGCCCCAGCATTTT.

As DNA, the CDR3 is TGTGCCAGCAGCGTACGGGACAGGGATAATCAGCCCCAGCATTTT. It specifies CASSVRDRDNQPQHF. This chain links TRBV5-8 with TRBJ1-5; 9 bases are a match to TRBD1. This CDR3 contains 15 residues. The ends lost 4 bases at V and 4 bases at J; junction bases unmatched: 6. CDR1 SGHTS and CDR2 YDEGEE come from the germline V gene.

This clone was picked up a small number of times. The chain links TRBV5-1 to TRBJ1-1; D possibly corresponds to TRBD1 (6 bases). CDR3 length: 12 amino acids. V dropped 0 bases and J dropped 8 bases, with 8 bases sitting between them. Per germline, CDR1 SGHRS and CDR2 YFSETQ. The CDR3 is CASSLEQGEAFF. DNA for the CDR3: TGCGCCAGCAGCTTGGAGCAGGGGGAAGCTTTCTTT.

This chain joins TRBV12-5 and TRBJ2-1; 7 bases align to TRBD1. The V gene end was trimmed by 2 bases and the J gene end by 4 bases; junction bases not matched to a gene: 8. Germline CDR1 reads LGHNT; CDR2 reads FRNRAP. This CDR3 is built from 16 residues. CDR3 DNA: TGTGCTAGTGGTTTGTCTACCCGGGACAGATACAATGAGCAGTTCTTC. It encodes CASGLSTRDRYNEQFF. Together with reference TRBV12-5 and TRBJ2-1, the CDR3 gives the full variable domain: DARVTQTPRHKVTEMGQEVTMRCQPILGHNTVFWYRQTMMQGLELLAYFRNRAPLDDSGMPKDRFSAEMPDATLATLKIQPSEPRDSAVYFCASGLSTRDRYNEQFFGPGTRLTVL.

In its sample, this clone was seen a few times. Other DNA sequences from this sample encode an identical CDR3 as well. The CDR3, as DNA: TGCGCCAGCAGCTTGGCCCCAGGGAACACTGAAGCTTTCTTT. This codes for CASSLAPGNTEAFF. The chain recombines TRBV5-1 with TRBJ1-1; D ambiguous. Trimming shortened V by 0 bases and J by 1 base, and 7 bases separated the two germline ends. The CDR3 runs to 14 residues. Germline CDR1 SGHRS, CDR2 YFSETQ.

This clone came up once. Here the CDR3 reads CSTWTGPADTQYF. The CDR3 DNA is TGCAGCACATGGACAGGGCCGGCAGATACGCAGTATTTT. The chain is built from TRBV29-1 and TRBJ2-3; 8 bases agree with TRBD1. The germline CDR1 and CDR2 sequences are SQVTM and ANQGSEA. The V and J ends lost 8 bases and 4 bases, in that order; junction bases with no gene match: 8. This CDR3 has 13 amino acids.